The 8 T cell receptor beta chains presented below share a single source sample, sequenced in a study of memory CD4+ T cells and cytomegalovirus serostatus. The sort gate was single viable CD3+CD4+CD8-CD45RO+ cells for memory CD4+ T cells. Method: immunoSEQ multiplex PCR; TCRdb's copy keeps in-frame clones and lacks some. The sample includes 45,000 to 60,000 clones, about 73% of them seen just once. The specimen sequenced was memory CD4+ T cells from blood. The receptors here all came from an adult in good health and CMV-seronegative.

This chain links TRBV30 with TRBJ2-1; no firm D call. The CDR3 runs 14 residues. Germline values: CDR1 GTSNPN, CDR2 SVGIG (reference sequence). The V and J ends lost 2 bases and 5 bases respectively, with 13 bases between them. The CDR3 reads CAWSQELVNNEQFF. The CDR3 bases are TGTGCCTGGAGTCAGGAGTTGGTGAACAATGAGCAGTTCTTC.

V gene TRBV5-1 combines with J gene TRBJ1-5; tentative D call: TRBD1 (6 bases). This CDR3 is built from 16 residues. Per germline, CDR1 SGHRS and CDR2 YFSETQ. V was shortened by 0 bases and J by 0 bases, with 10 bases between the two germline ends. The DNA of the CDR3 is TGCGCCAGCAGCTTGGTTGGGGGCGATAGCAATCAGCCCCAGCATTTT. Translated: CASSLVGGDSNQPQHF.

The J gene is TRBJ1-1, the V gene TRBV6-1; D may be TRBD1 (6 bases). This CDR3 spans 13 amino acids. The ends were cut back, 1 base at V and 3 bases at J, with 6 bases in the middle. CDR1 is MNHNS and CDR2 is SASEGT in the germline V gene. The CDR3 reads CASSEDRDTEAFF. Here the CDR3 DNA reads TGTGCCAGCAGTGAAGACAGGGACACTGAAGCTTTCTTT.

This clone was detected only a few times. V gene TRBV14 combines with J gene TRBJ2-7; D not resolved. Germline V gene lookup returns CDR1 SGHDN and CDR2 FVKESK. The CDR3 contains 15 residues. The V end lost 0 bases, the J end lost 6 bases, and 15 bases lay between the germline ends. Here the CDR3 reads CASSQDPWGIAEQYF. CDR3 coding DNA: TGTGCCAGCAGCCAAGATCCCTGGGGTATCGCCGAGCAGTACTTC.

This clone was observed a handful of times. The chain recombines TRBV18 with TRBJ2-2; no reliable D call. The CDR3 contains 14 residues. CDR1 KGHSH and CDR2 LQKENI come from the germline V gene. V gave up 3 bases and J gave up 4 bases, with 9 bases separating them. CDR3 coding DNA: TGTGCCAGCTCACCTATAGACGGCACCGGGGAGCTGTTTTTT. It translates to CASSPIDGTGELFF.

The V gene is TRBV9, the J gene TRBJ2-5, with D tentatively TRBD2 (5 bases). CDR1 and CDR2 (germline): SGDLS, YYNGEE. There are 14 residues in the CDR3. Trimming stripped 0 bases from V and 7 bases from J, with 13 bases between. CDR3 loop: CASSVVGQEGTQYF. CDR3 sequence (DNA): TGTGCCAGCAGCGTAGTGGGCCAAGAGGGGACCCAGTACTTC.

This clone showed up just once. The gene calls are TRBV6-6 and TRBJ2-2; tentatively, D is TRBD1 (6 bases). V dropped 5 bases and J dropped 4 bases, with 17 bases sitting between them. The CDR3 is made up of 16 amino acids. Germline CDR1 and CDR2: MNHNY and SVGAGI (reference sequence). In DNA, the CDR3 is TGTGCCAGCAGTCCCCGGACAGCGGCGGGCACCGGGGAGCTGTTTTTT. Protein sequence: CASSPRTAAGTGELFF.

The rearrangement joins TRBV5-4 to TRBJ1-1; D not certain. V dropped 3 bases and J dropped 2 bases, with 8 bases sitting between them. The CDR3 is made up of 13 amino acids. Per the germline V gene, CDR1 is SGHNT and CDR2 is YYREEE (reference sequence). The CDR3 sequence: CASSYDPNTEAFF. CDR3 bases: TGTGCCAGCAGCTATGATCCCAACACTGAAGCTTTCTTT.